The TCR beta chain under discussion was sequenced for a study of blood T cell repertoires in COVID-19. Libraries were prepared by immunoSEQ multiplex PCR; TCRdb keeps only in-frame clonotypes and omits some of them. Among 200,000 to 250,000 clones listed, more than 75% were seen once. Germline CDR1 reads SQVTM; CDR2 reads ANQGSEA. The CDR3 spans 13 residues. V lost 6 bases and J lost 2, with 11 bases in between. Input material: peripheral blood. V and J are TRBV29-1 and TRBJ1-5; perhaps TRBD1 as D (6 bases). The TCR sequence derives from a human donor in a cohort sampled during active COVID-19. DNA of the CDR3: TGCAGCGTGCAGGGGTCAGGCAATCAGCCCCAGCATTTT. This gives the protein CSVQGSGNQPQHF.